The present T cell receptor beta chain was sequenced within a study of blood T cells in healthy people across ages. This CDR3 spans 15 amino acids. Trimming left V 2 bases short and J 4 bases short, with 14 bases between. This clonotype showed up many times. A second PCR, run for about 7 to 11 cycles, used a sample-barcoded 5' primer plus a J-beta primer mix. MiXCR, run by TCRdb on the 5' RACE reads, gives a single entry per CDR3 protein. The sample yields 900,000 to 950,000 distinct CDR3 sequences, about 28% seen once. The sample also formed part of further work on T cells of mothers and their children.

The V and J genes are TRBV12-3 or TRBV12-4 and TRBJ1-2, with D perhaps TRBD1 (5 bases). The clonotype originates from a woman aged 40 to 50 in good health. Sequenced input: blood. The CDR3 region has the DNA TGTGCCAGCAGTTTAATGGGACGGAGATCCTATGGCTACACCTTC. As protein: CASSLMGRRSYGYTF.